Sequencing of this TCR beta chain was carried out in a study of blood T cell repertoires in COVID-19. Assay used: immunoSEQ multiplex PCR; TCRdb lists only in-frame clones, some missing. This table holds a few hundred thousand clones, roughly 90% found once. J was trimmed by 4 bases and V by 2 bases; bases with no gene match: 3. CDR1 SGDLS and CDR2 YYNGEE come from the germline V gene. The length of the CDR3 is 15 residues. The receptor was isolated from a woman in her 30s with COVID-19, enrolled during active disease. The V and J genes are TRBV9 and TRBJ2-5; TRBD2 agrees at 12 bases. Sequencing was carried out using peripheral blood. The CDR3: CASSVGLAGPETQYF. The CDR3 DNA reads as TGTGCCAGCAGCGTTGGACTAGCGGGACCAGAGACCCAGTACTTC. Full variable domain (remainder filled in from reference TRBV9 and TRBJ2-5): DSGVTQTPKHLITATGQRVTLRCSPRSGDLSVYWYQQSLDQGLQFLIQYYNGEERAKGNILERFSAQQFPDLHSELNLSSLELGDSALYFCASSVGLAGPETQYFGPGTRLLVL.